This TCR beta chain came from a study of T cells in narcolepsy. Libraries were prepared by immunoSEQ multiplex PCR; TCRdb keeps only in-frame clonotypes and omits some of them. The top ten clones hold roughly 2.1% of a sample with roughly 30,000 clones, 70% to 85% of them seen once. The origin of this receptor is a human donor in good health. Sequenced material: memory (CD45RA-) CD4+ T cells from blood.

Written as DNA, the CDR3 is TGTGCCAGTCAGGGGGAACGGCGTACCTTTGGAGGCTACACCTTC. This encodes CASQGERRTFGGYTF. The chain combines TRBV2 with TRBJ1-2, with 7 bases aligning to TRBD1. Per the germline V gene, CDR1 is SNHLY and CDR2 is FYNNEI. The V segment lost 9 bases and the J segment 8 bases; nucleotides outside the gene matches: 18. The CDR3 spans 15 residues.